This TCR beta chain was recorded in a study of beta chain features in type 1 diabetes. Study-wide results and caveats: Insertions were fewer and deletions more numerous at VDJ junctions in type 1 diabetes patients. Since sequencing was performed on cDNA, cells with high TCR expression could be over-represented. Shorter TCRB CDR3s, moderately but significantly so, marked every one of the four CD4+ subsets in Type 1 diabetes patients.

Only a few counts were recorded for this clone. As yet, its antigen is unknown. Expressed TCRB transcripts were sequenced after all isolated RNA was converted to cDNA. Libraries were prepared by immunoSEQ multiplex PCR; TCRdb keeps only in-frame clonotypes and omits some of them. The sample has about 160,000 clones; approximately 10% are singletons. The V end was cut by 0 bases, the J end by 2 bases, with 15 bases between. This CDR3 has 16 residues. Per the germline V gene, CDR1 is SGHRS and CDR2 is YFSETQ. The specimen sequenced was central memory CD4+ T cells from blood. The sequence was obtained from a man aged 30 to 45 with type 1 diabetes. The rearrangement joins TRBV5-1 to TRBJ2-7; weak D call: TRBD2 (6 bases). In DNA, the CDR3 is TGCGCCAGCAGCTTGGCACCCAGACTAGGGACCTACGAGCAGTACTTC. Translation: CASSLAPRLGTYEQYF.